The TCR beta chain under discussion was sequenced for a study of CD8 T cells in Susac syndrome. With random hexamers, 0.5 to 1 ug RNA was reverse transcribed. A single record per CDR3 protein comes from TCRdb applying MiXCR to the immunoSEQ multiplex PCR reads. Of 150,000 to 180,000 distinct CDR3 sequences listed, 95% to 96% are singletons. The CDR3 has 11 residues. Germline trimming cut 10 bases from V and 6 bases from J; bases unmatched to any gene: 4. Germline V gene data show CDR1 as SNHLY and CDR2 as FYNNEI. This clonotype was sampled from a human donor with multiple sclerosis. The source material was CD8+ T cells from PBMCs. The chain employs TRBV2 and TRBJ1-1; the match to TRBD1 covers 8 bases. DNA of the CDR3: TGTGCCAAGCGGACAGGGCCTGAAGCTTTCTTT. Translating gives CAKRTGPEAFF. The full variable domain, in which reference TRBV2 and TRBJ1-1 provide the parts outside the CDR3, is EPEVTQTPSHQVTQMGQEVILRCVPISNHLYFYWYRQILGQKVEFLVSFYNNEISEKSEIFDDQFSVERPDGSNFTLKIRSTKLEDSAMYFCAKRTGPEAFFGQGTRLTVV.